These 27 T cell receptor beta chains share one sample of origin, sequenced in a study of T cell responses to AZD1222 COVID-19 vaccine. Clones were sequenced by immunoSEQ multiplex PCR, and TCRdb holds only the in-frame ones, with some missing. The profile covers over 95,000 clones, with roughly nine tenths appearing a single time and 4.5% taken by the ten largest. This material consisted of peripheral blood, taken on day 0 of AZD1222 vaccination. The receptors come from an adult in good health.

The rearrangement joins TRBV30 to TRBJ1-5; D unclear. V was trimmed by 5 bases and J by 2 bases, leaving 10 bases between them. The CDR3 totals 13 residues. Germline V gene data show CDR1 as GTSNPN and CDR2 as SVGIG (reference sequence). The CDR3 DNA sequence: TGTGCCTGGTCGCAGAGGGGCAATCAGCCCCAGCATTTT. Its translation: CAWSQRGNQPQHF.

The chain recombines TRBV24-1 with TRBJ2-2; 7 nucleotides agree with TRBD2. Trimming cost V 2 bases and J 6 bases; bases outside gene matches: 17. The CDR3 is made up of 19 amino acids. CDR1 and CDR2 from the germline V gene are KGHDR and SFDVKD. The CDR3 DNA sequence: TGTGCCACCAGTGATTCCCAACCCAGACTAGCTTCGGTTCCCGGGGAGCTGTTTTTT. Encoded protein: CATSDSQPRLASVPGELFF.

This rearrangement joins TRBV23-1 to TRBJ1-3; tentative D call: TRBD1 (5 bases). TRBV23-1 is reported as an ORF; its role is uncertain. The V end lost 4 bases, the J end lost 4 bases, and 20 bases lay between the germline ends. This CDR3 region has 17 residues. CDR3 nucleotides: TGCGCCAGCAGTCCGAACACGAGGGGTAAGGGAGGAAACACCATATATTTT. Encoded protein: CASSPNTRGKGGNTIYF.

This sequence joins TRBV5-1 and TRBJ1-2, with 8 bases that match TRBD1. The CDR3 has 13 residues. J gave up 8 bases and V 4 bases, and 7 bases lay outside the gene matches. CDR1 and CDR2 (germline): SGHRS, YFSETQ. The CDR3 DNA reads TGCGCCAGCAGCCCGGACAGGGTTAGGGGCTACACCTTC. Its translation is CASSPDRVRGYTF.

This chain links TRBV6-5 with TRBJ2-7, with 8 nucleotides matching TRBD2. Germline-derived CDR1 and CDR2 are MNHEY and SVGAGI. V lost 2 bases to trimming and J lost 1 base; unmatched junction nucleotides: 4. This CDR3 has 15 amino acids. CDR3 sequence reads: CASSYNGLASYEQYF. Written as DNA, the CDR3 is TGTGCCAGCAGTTACAACGGACTAGCTTCCTACGAGCAGTACTTC.

The J gene is TRBJ2-1, the V gene TRBV20-1; D gene ambiguous. Per germline, CDR1 DFQATT and CDR2 SNEGSKA (reference sequence). V was shortened by 5 bases and J by 10 bases, with 9 bases between the two germline ends. CDR3 length equals 10 residues. CDR3 in DNA: TGCAGTGCTTTAAGGCCCGAGCAGTTCTTC. Amino acids: CSALRPEQFF.

This chain links TRBV4-2 with TRBJ1-5; weak D call: TRBD1 (5 bases). This CDR3 is 15 amino acids long. CDR1 LGHNA and CDR2 YNFKEQ come from the germline V gene. Deletions cut 0 bases from V and 5 bases from J, with 11 bases between. This CDR3 is CASSQDPDTDQPQHF. In DNA form, the CDR3 reads TGTGCCAGCAGCCAAGATCCGGACACGGATCAGCCCCAGCATTTT.

V and J are TRBV7-8 and TRBJ1-3; possibly TRBD1 for D (5 bases). The CDR3 sequence is 18 residues long. V shed 1 base and J shed 0 bases, with 16 bases lying between them. CDR1 and CDR2 (germline): SGHVS, FQNEAQ. The CDR3 DNA reads as TGTGCCAGCAGCTTAGACAGGCTACCCTCGATCTCTGGAAACACCATATATTTT. Protein sequence: CASSLDRLPSISGNTIYF.

The chain links TRBV27 to TRBJ2-2, with 9 bases lining up with TRBD1. Trimming removed 8 bases from V and 3 bases from J; junction bases left unmatched: 1. The CDR3 spans 13 residues. Germline assignment: CDR1 MNHEY and CDR2 SMNVEV (reference sequence). The CDR3 here is CASRTGDTGELFF. Written as DNA, the CDR3 is TGTGCCAGCCGGACAGGGGACACCGGGGAGCTGTTTTTT.

The CDR3 bases are TGTGCCAGCAGCGTAGCTCTGACGGCGGACGGGAGGAACATTCAGTACTTC. It yields the protein CASSVALTADGRNIQYF. The chain links TRBV9 to TRBJ2-4, with TRBD2 matching over 7 bases. CDR1 is SGDLS and CDR2 is YYNGEE in the germline V gene. V trimming: 0 bases; J trimming: 7 bases; junction bases outside the gene matches: 13. CDR3 length: 17 residues.

V is TRBV4-2 and J is TRBJ2-7; possibly TRBD2 for D (5 bases). V gave up 1 base and J gave up 4 bases, with 20 bases separating them. Germline V gives CDR1 LGHNA, CDR2 YNFKEQ. CDR3 size: 17 residues. Here the CDR3 DNA reads TGTGCCAGCAGCCAAGTATCGTCGGGGAGAACACGGTACGAGCAGTACTTC. This codes for CASSQVSSGRTRYEQYF.

The gene calls are TRBV10-3 and TRBJ1-3; TRBD1 matches 10 bases. CDR1 ENHRY and CDR2 SYGVKD come from the germline V gene. Trimming at V came to 2 bases and at J to 4 bases, leaving 5 bases not matched to a gene. The CDR3 consists of 16 residues. For the CDR3, the DNA is TGTGCCATCAGTGAGAGGGGGACAGGGGTAGGAAACACCATATATTTT. It specifies CAISERGTGVGNTIYF.

This rearrangement joins TRBV6-2 or TRBV6-3 to TRBJ1-1, with D possibly matching TRBD1 (5 bases). The CDR3 is made up of 14 amino acids. The V gene lost 4 bases and the J gene lost 1 base, with 10 bases spanning the gap. Germline values: CDR1 MNHEY, CDR2 SVGEGT. CDR3 amino acids: CASSSGTGNTEAFF. CDR3 bases: TGTGCCAGCAGTTCCGGGACGGGGAACACTGAAGCTTTCTTT.

J is TRBJ2-3 and V is TRBV5-1, with 10 bases identical to TRBD2. The CDR3 runs 20 residues. J gave up 0 bases and V 0 bases, and 13 bases lay outside the gene matches. Germline V gene data show CDR1 as SGHRS and CDR2 as YFSETQ. The CDR3 reads CASSLVMGPSGGASTDTQYF. CDR3 nucleotides: TGCGCCAGCAGCTTGGTCATGGGCCCTAGCGGGGGAGCTAGCACAGATACGCAGTATTTT.

The rearrangement joins TRBV6-5 to TRBJ2-7; TRBD1 matches 8 bases. V gave up 0 bases and J gave up 0 bases; unmatched junction bases: 4. Germline V gene sequence: CDR1 MNHEY, CDR2 SVGAGI. This CDR3 has 16 residues. In nucleotides, the CDR3 is TGTGCCAGCAGTTACTCGACAGGGGCAAGCTCCTACGAGCAGTACTTC. Encoded protein: CASSYSTGASSYEQYF.

In DNA form, the CDR3 reads TGTGCCAGCAGTCCTACGGGACTGCCCTATGGCTACACCTTC. Protein: CASSPTGLPYGYTF. The V call is TRBV27, the J call TRBJ1-2, with D perhaps matching TRBD1 (5 bases). Per the germline V gene, CDR1 is MNHEY and CDR2 is SMNVEV (reference sequence). The germline V and J ends were trimmed by 5 bases and 4 bases, with 14 bases remaining between them. This CDR3 contains 14 residues.

Only a few counts were recorded for this clone. The chain links TRBV6-5 to TRBJ1-5, with D maybe TRBD1 (5 bases). Trimming cost V 9 bases and J 7 bases, with 19 bases left between them. This CDR3 region has 14 residues. Germline CDR1 MNHEY, CDR2 SVGAGI. The CDR3 nucleotides are TGTGCCAGTAGGGGAGGGGTAGGCGCCCAGCCCCAGCATTTT. This encodes CASRGGVGAQPQHF.

The chain links TRBV2 to TRBJ2-5, with 11 bases matching TRBD1. The germline V gene has CDR1 SNHLY and CDR2 FYNNEI. The CDR3 consists of 15 residues. J was trimmed by 4 bases and V by 6 bases; bases with no gene match: 7. CDR3 region: CASRTDRGRRETQYF. The CDR3 region has the DNA TGTGCCAGCAGGACGGACAGGGGGCGCCGAGAGACCCAGTACTTC.

V and J are TRBV5-1 and TRBJ2-7; tentatively, D is TRBD2 (6 bases). The CDR3 covers 13 residues. Germline loops: CDR1 SGHRS, CDR2 YFSETQ. V lost 2 bases and J lost 6, with 12 bases in between. As DNA, the CDR3 is TGCGCCAGCAGCTTTTGGCAGGGAGGCGAGCAGTACTTC. It encodes CASSFWQGGEQYF.

The rearrangement links TRBV6-5 to TRBJ1-4; D uncertain. Germline CDR1 MNHEY, CDR2 SVGAGI. This CDR3 comprises 13 residues. Trimming took 6 bases from V and 10 from J, leaving 15 bases between them. CDR3: CASSGRYDGKLFF. The CDR3 DNA reads TGTGCCAGCAGCGGTAGATACGACGGAAAACTGTTTTTT.

V and J are TRBV27 and TRBJ2-7; tentative D call: TRBD2 (5 bases). Germline V CDR1 and CDR2: MNHEY, SMNVEV (reference sequence). The CDR3 sequence is 11 residues long. Trimming removed 6 bases from V and 4 bases from J, with 7 bases in between. The CDR3 nucleotides read TGTGCCAGCAGGGACTTATACGAGCAGTACTTC. Its translation: CASRDLYEQYF.

This chain connects TRBV6-2 or TRBV6-3 to TRBJ1-1, with 9 bases fitting TRBD1. The CDR3 extends over 13 amino acids. Germline V lookup: CDR1 MNHEY, CDR2 SVGEGT. The V and J ends lost 5 bases and 5 bases, in that order; junction bases with no gene match: 3. The CDR3 nucleotides are TGTGCCAGCAGTACAGGGGGCGGGACTGAAGCTTTCTTT. It specifies CASSTGGGTEAFF.

The rearrangement links TRBV18 to TRBJ2-2; TRBD1 aligns across 7 bases. With 2 bases clipped from V and 4 bases from J, the junction kept 22 bases outside the gene matches. CDR3 length: 21 amino acids. In germline, CDR1 is KGHSH, CDR2 LQKENI. CDR3 in amino acids: CASSPRGGVKVTTAATGELFF. The DNA of the CDR3 is TGTGCCAGCTCACCAAGAGGGGGCGTTAAGGTCACTACGGCAGCCACCGGGGAGCTGTTTTTT.

V gene TRBV2 combines with J gene TRBJ2-3; tentatively, D is TRBD1 (5 bases). This CDR3 has 12 amino acids. The V end lost 6 bases, the J end lost 6 bases, and 10 bases lay between the germline ends. CDR1 and CDR2 (germline): SNHLY, FYNNEI. Here the CDR3 reads CASSARQDTQYF. CDR3 in DNA: TGTGCCAGCAGCGCCAGACAGGATACGCAGTATTTT.

The CDR3 DNA is TGTGCCAGCAGCTTAGCGGGGCTAAGCACAGATACGCAGTATTTT. This sequence encodes CASSLAGLSTDTQYF. The chain uses TRBV7-6 and TRBJ2-3; D is perhaps TRBD1 (5 bases). Germline V gives CDR1 SGHVS, CDR2 FNYEAQ. V was trimmed by 0 bases and J by 0 bases, leaving 7 bases between them. This CDR3 contains 15 residues.

In this sample, this clone turned up once. The chain recombines TRBV3-1 (or the pseudogene TRBV3-2) with TRBJ2-2; 7 bases agree with TRBD2. V gave up 4 bases and J gave up 5 bases; unmatched junction bases: 7. The CDR3 runs to 15 residues. In germline, CDR1 is LGHDT, CDR2 YNNKEL (reference sequence). This CDR3 is CASSPLAQGTGELFF. The CDR3 coding sequence is TGTGCCAGCAGCCCACTAGCGCAAGGGACCGGGGAGCTGTTTTTT.

This chain links TRBV29-1 with TRBJ1-4; D possibly corresponds to TRBD1 (6 bases). Trimming took 7 bases from V and 4 from J, leaving 10 bases between them. CDR3 length: 12 residues. Germline assignment: CDR1 SQVTM and CDR2 ANQGSEA. CDR3 amino acids: CSGTGLNEKLFF. The CDR3, as DNA: TGCAGCGGAACAGGGCTTAATGAAAAACTGTTTTTT. Full variable domain (outside the CDR3, taken from reference TRBV29-1 and TRBJ1-4): SAVISQKPSRDICQRGTSLTIQCQVDSQVTMMFWYRQQPGQSLTLIATANQGSEATYESGFVIDKFPISRPNLTFSTLTVSNMSPEDSSIYLCSGTGLNEKLFFGSGTQLSVL.